One sample yielded the 7 T cell receptor beta chains listed below, sequenced in a study of blood T cell repertoires in COVID-19. Sequenced by immunoSEQ multiplex PCR; TCRdb stores in-frame clones only, minus some. The table has over 200,000 clones, approximately 89% seen once. Specimen: PBMCs or T cells enriched from blood (not recorded which). The origin of the receptors is a woman in her thirties or forties with acute COVID-19.

The CDR3 region is CATALRDGYTF. The CDR3 DNA is TGTGCCACTGCCTTGAGGGATGGCTACACCTTC. This rearrangement joins TRBV19 to TRBJ1-2, with D unclear. Trimming shortened V by 10 bases and J by 6 bases, and 12 bases separated the two germline ends. CDR1 and CDR2 from the germline V gene are LNHDA and SQIVND (reference sequence). The CDR3 is made up of 11 amino acids.

This clone was found once. The chain employs TRBV3-1 (or the pseudogene TRBV3-2) and TRBJ1-2, with unresolved D. The CDR3 loop spans 18 amino acids. Trimming removed 0 bases at V and 7 bases at J, with 24 bases between. Germline V gives CDR1 LGHDT, CDR2 YNNKEL (reference sequence). CDR3 loop: CASSQERQDPRRSGGYTF. CDR3 coding DNA: TGTGCCAGCAGCCAAGAAAGGCAAGACCCTAGACGATCCGGTGGCTACACCTTC.

This chain joins TRBV24-1 and TRBJ2-7, with D possibly TRBD2 on 6 matching bases. The germline gives CDR1 KGHDR, CDR2 SFDVKD. Between the trimmed V and J ends, which lost 1 base and 2 bases, there was a span of 14 bases. This CDR3 contains 16 residues. CDR3 DNA: TGTGCCACCAGTGATTTCATGGGGGAGGAGACCTACGAGCAGTACGTC. Translated: CATSDFMGEETYEQYV.

The genes are TRBV10-1 and TRBJ1-1; D may be TRBD1 (6 bases). This CDR3 has 13 amino acids. Germline CDR1 WNHNN, CDR2 SYGVQD (reference sequence). V lost 7 bases and J 8 bases, leaving 17 bases between the germline ends. CDR3 loop: CASKFNTGSEAFF. CDR3 bases: TGCGCCAGCAAATTTAACACAGGGTCCGAAGCTTTCTTT.

Turning to this clone: The sample carries other DNA sequences with the same CDR3. CDR3 DNA: TGCGCCAGCAGCTTAGATGGGACAGGGAATGAAAAACTGTTTTTT. Encoded protein: CASSLDGTGNEKLFF. The chain carries TRBV5-1 and TRBJ1-4, with 9 bases fitting TRBD1. CDR1 and CDR2 (germline): SGHRS, YFSETQ. The junction had 4 bases not matched to a gene; V was cut back by 2 bases and J by 5 bases. This CDR3 region has 15 residues.

The chain uses TRBV7-2 and TRBJ2-5; 12 bases match TRBD2. Trimming removed 3 bases from V and 5 bases from J; junction bases left unmatched: 4. The CDR3 loop spans 15 amino acids. Germline lookup yields CDR1 SGHTA and CDR2 FQGNSA. In DNA, the CDR3 is TGTGCCAGCAGCTTTTTGACTAGCGGGAGCGAGACCCAGTACTTC. It is translated as CASSFLTSGSETQYF.

The chain is built from TRBV7-9 and TRBJ2-1; 13 positions agree with TRBD2. With 6 bases clipped from V and 9 bases from J, the junction kept 8 bases outside the gene matches. The germline gives CDR1 SEHNR, CDR2 FQNEAQ (reference sequence). This CDR3 contains 15 residues. The CDR3 bases are TGTGCCAGCAGTCGGACTAGCGGGGGAATGAGTGAGCAGTTCTTC. Encoded protein: CASSRTSGGMSEQFF. Drawing the rest from reference TRBV7-9 and TRBJ2-1, the complete variable domain is DTGVSQNPRHKITKRGQNVTFRCDPISEHNRLYWYRQTLGQGPEFLTYFQNEAQLEKSRLLSDRFSAERPKGSFSTLEIQRTEQGDSAMYLCASSRTSGGMSEQFFGPGTRLTVL.